The clone carrying this TCR beta chain was detected many times. Localized lung adenocarcinoma, a non-small cell lung cancer, affected the donors. The source of the sample is a study of CD4 and CD8 cells across lung adenocarcinoma regions. TCRdb reprocessed the PCR reads via MiXCR and lists one record per CDR3 protein. This table holds 15,000 or so distinct CDR3 sequences, approximately 44% found once. The TCR sequence derives from a male donor with lung adenocarcinoma. The CD4 and CD8 labels of this study may be unreliable. The sequenced material came from CD4+ T cells from the center of a lung tumor.

CDR3 protein: CASTTGAGLSYGYTF. DNA for the CDR3: TGTGCCAGCACTACCGGGGCAGGGCTAAGCTATGGCTACACCTTC. V is TRBV6-1 and J is TRBJ1-2, with D possibly being TRBD1 (5 bases). Germline-derived CDR1 and CDR2 are MNHNS and SASEGT. CDR3 size: 15 residues. V gave up 7 bases and J gave up 4 bases, with 19 bases separating them.